A single sample gave rise to the 16 T cell receptor beta chains below, sequenced in a study of blood T cell repertoires in COVID-19. The table came from immunoSEQ multiplex PCR; TCRdb's copy has only in-frame clones and leaves some out. This table holds 300,000 to 350,000 clones, approximately 83% found once. Sequenced sample: PBMCs or T cells enriched from blood (not recorded which). The source is a man aged 25-40 years who had recovered from COVID-19.

This clone has more than one count but fewer than ten. The V gene is TRBV5-1, the J gene TRBJ1-5; D gene ambiguous. Looked up from germline, CDR1 is SGHRS and CDR2 is YFSETQ. V was pared by 1 base and J by 5 bases, with 13 bases between. The CDR3 loop spans 15 amino acids. The CDR3 region is CASSLNWGGDQPQHF. The CDR3 coding sequence is TGCGCCAGCAGCTTGAACTGGGGAGGAGATCAGCCCCAGCATTTT.

CDR3 amino acids: CSASISNTEAFF. CDR3 bases: TGCAGTGCTAGTATATCGAACACTGAAGCTTTCTTT. V gene TRBV20-1 combines with J gene TRBJ1-1; D is unresolved. Germline values: CDR1 DFQATT, CDR2 SNEGSKA (reference sequence). This CDR3 has 12 amino acids. Deletions cut 3 bases from V and 1 base from J, with 6 bases between.

The chain employs TRBV5-6 and TRBJ2-5; the D gene is possibly TRBD2 (5 bases). With 2 bases removed from V and 2 bases from J, the gap between germline ends came to 7 bases. The V gene's germline CDR1 is SGHDT and CDR2 YYEEEE. The CDR3 is 13 residues long. CDR3 loop: CASSFGGQETQYF. Here the CDR3 DNA reads TGTGCCAGCAGCTTTGGCGGGCAAGAGACCCAGTACTTC.

The rearrangement links TRBV2 to TRBJ1-3; D is perhaps TRBD1 (6 bases). The V gene lost 6 bases and the J gene lost 0 bases, with 9 bases spanning the gap. The CDR3 consists of 14 residues. Germline V lookup: CDR1 SNHLY, CDR2 FYNNEI. The chain's CDR3 is CASRQGSSGNTIYF. The CDR3 region has the DNA TGTGCCAGCAGACAGGGAAGCTCTGGAAACACCATATATTTT. Drawing the rest from reference TRBV2 and TRBJ1-3, the complete variable domain is EPEVTQTPSHQVTQMGQEVILRCVPISNHLYFYWYRQILGQKVEFLVSFYNNEISEKSEIFDDQFSVERPDGSNFTLKIRSTKLEDSAMYFCASRQGSSGNTIYFGEGSWLTVV.

The chain carries TRBV28 and TRBJ2-1; 12 nucleotides match TRBD2. With V trimmed by 5 bases and J by 6 bases, 5 bases remained unmatched. The CDR3 covers 15 residues. The V gene's germline CDR1 is MDHEN and CDR2 SYDVKM. The CDR3 sequence: CASSTSGLAGNEQFF. CDR3 bases: TGTGCCAGCAGTACATCGGGACTAGCGGGCAATGAGCAGTTCTTC.

This clone appeared a single time. The V call is TRBV3-1 (or the pseudogene TRBV3-2), the J call TRBJ1-2; 10 bases are shared with TRBD1. The CDR3 is 15 amino acids. Germline assignment: CDR1 LGHDT and CDR2 YNNKEL (reference sequence). V gave up 4 bases and J gave up 3 bases; unmatched junction bases: 5. CDR3 protein: CASSRTGGSDYGYTF. The CDR3 DNA sequence: TGTGCCAGCAGCCGGACAGGGGGATCGGACTATGGCTACACCTTC.

The rearrangement links TRBV7-8 to TRBJ2-2; a possible D gene is TRBD1 (6 bases). Trimming cost V 0 bases and J 6 bases, with 17 bases left between them. The CDR3 is 17 residues long. CDR1 is SGHVS, CDR2 FQNEAQ, per germline. CDR3 bases: TGTGCCAGCAGCTTAGCGAACAGGGTAGCTTACGCCGGGGAGCTGTTTTTT. Translated, it gives CASSLANRVAYAGELFF.

The V gene is TRBV6-6, the J gene TRBJ1-4; D uncertain. The germline CDR1 and CDR2 sequences are MNHNY and SVGAGI (reference sequence). CDR3 length: 12 amino acids. The V end was cut by 4 bases, the J end by 8 bases, with 8 bases between. The CDR3 is CASSSRSEKLFF. CDR3 nucleotide sequence: TGTGCCAGCAGTTCCCGTTCGGAAAAACTGTTTTTT.

The chain links TRBV7-3 to TRBJ1-4; TRBD1 matches at 9 bases. After removal of 5 bases from V and 8 bases from J, the junction contained 6 bases not matched to a gene. Germline CDR1 SGHTA, CDR2 FQGTGA. The CDR3 sequence is 14 residues long. Written as DNA, the CDR3 is TGTGCCAGCAGCCCCGGGACAGGGAACGAAAAACTGTTTTTT. Protein product: CASSPGTGNEKLFF.

V gene TRBV12-3 or TRBV12-4 combines with J gene TRBJ1-3, with D hard to call. The length of the CDR3 is 13 residues. V gave up 7 bases and J gave up 10 bases, with 17 bases separating them. CDR3 in DNA: TGTGCCAGCACTCCTCAGCTGGGCTGGACCATATATTTT. It yields the protein CASTPQLGWTIYF.

The chain combines TRBV3-1 (or the pseudogene TRBV3-2) with TRBJ2-5, with 9 bases lining up with TRBD1. In germline, CDR1 is LGHDT, CDR2 YNNKEL (reference sequence). Germline trimming cut 0 bases from V and 4 bases from J; bases unmatched to any gene: 6. The CDR3 spans 16 residues. The CDR3 sequence: CASSQDGTGQGETQYF. CDR3 coding DNA: TGTGCCAGCAGCCAAGATGGGACAGGGCAGGGAGAGACCCAGTACTTC.

CDR3 protein: CASSTYRGKGTEAFF. In nucleotides, the CDR3 is TGTGCCAGCAGCACTTACAGGGGGAAGGGCACTGAAGCTTTCTTT. This sequence joins TRBV7-8 and TRBJ1-1; 8 positions match TRBD1. The trim removed 5 bases at V and 4 bases at J, leaving 9 bases unmatched. The CDR3 covers 15 residues. The germline gives CDR1 SGHVS, CDR2 FQNEAQ.

This clone was picked up one time. The rearrangement links TRBV2 to TRBJ1-1; 7 bases align to TRBD1. The CDR3 extends over 17 amino acids. With V trimmed by 4 bases and J by 0 bases, 11 bases remained unmatched. The V gene's germline CDR1 is SNHLY and CDR2 FYNNEI. CDR3 DNA sequence: TGTGCCAGCAGTGGAACCAAGGGACAGCGTATGAACACTGAAGCTTTCTTT. Translation gives CASSGTKGQRMNTEAFF.

The V call is TRBV6-5, the J call TRBJ1-5; weak D call: TRBD1 (5 bases). The CDR3 is 14 residues long. The germline V gene encodes CDR1 MNHEY and CDR2 SVGAGI. The V gene lost 4 bases and the J gene lost 2 bases, with 9 bases spanning the gap. CDR3 loop: CASSSLQGNQPQHF. As DNA, the CDR3 is TGTGCCAGCAGTTCCCTACAGGGCAATCAGCCCCAGCATTTT.

The chain is built from TRBV29-1 and TRBJ2-3; D ambiguous. The V gene's germline CDR1 is SQVTM and CDR2 ANQGSEA. The germline V and J ends were trimmed by 0 bases and 0 bases, with 7 bases remaining between them. This CDR3 comprises 14 residues. This chain's CDR3 is CSVEDVISTDTQYF. CDR3 DNA sequence: TGCAGCGTTGAAGATGTAATAAGCACAGATACGCAGTATTTT.

The chain links TRBV5-1 to TRBJ1-2; TRBD1 might be the D (5 bases). This CDR3 comprises 15 residues. Germline CDR1 SGHRS, CDR2 YFSETQ. Trimming took off 1 base at V and 0 bases at J, with 10 bases between the two ends. For the CDR3, the DNA is TGCGCCAGCAGCTTGAAGACAGATACTAACTATGGCTACACCTTC. Translation gives CASSLKTDTNYGYTF.